These 21 T cell receptor beta chains were all obtained from the same sample, sequenced in a study of CD8 T cells in Susac syndrome. RNA amounts of roughly 0.5 to 1 ug underwent reverse transcription with random hexamers. TCRdb re-derived calls from the immunoSEQ multiplex PCR reads in MiXCR, one entry per CDR3 protein. This sample has around 140,000 distinct CDR3 sequences, with 94% found just once. The specimen was CD4+ T cells from PBMCs. The receptors originated from a human donor in good health.

The chain uses TRBV23-1 and TRBJ1-5; D not certain. TRBV23-1 is an ORF, with its function uncertain. Trimming pared 11 bases from V and 6 bases from J, leaving 23 bases between. The CDR3 length is 15 residues. This CDR3 reads CAPQKSPRWGQPQHF. The CDR3, as DNA: TGCGCCCCCCAAAAAAGTCCCCGGTGGGGTCAGCCCCAGCATTTT.

This clonotype was counted a single time. The chain links TRBV7-8 to TRBJ2-2; 8 bases are shared with TRBD1. The CDR3 has 16 amino acids. CDR1 is SGHVS, CDR2 FQNEAQ, per germline. The junction had 15 bases not matched to a gene; V was cut back by 7 bases and J by 8 bases. CDR3 coding DNA: TGTGCCAGCACCAAACCGTCGCAGGGGGCTGCAGGGGAGCTGTTTTTT. It encodes CASTKPSQGAAGELFF.

The V call is TRBV15, the J call TRBJ1-2; possibly TRBD1 for D (5 bases). V lost 1 base and J lost 3, with 6 bases in between. Germline CDR1 reads LNHNV; CDR2 reads YYDKDF (reference sequence). CDR3 length: 13 amino acids. In DNA form, the CDR3 reads TGTGCCACCAGCAGAGGGGGCTACTATGGCTACACCTTC. Translation: CATSRGGYYGYTF.

The V and J genes are TRBV29-1 and TRBJ1-2; D might be TRBD1 (6 bases). This CDR3 is built from 13 residues. Germline CDR1 and CDR2: SQVTM and ANQGSEA. V lost 5 bases to trimming and J lost 6 bases, with 16 bases between them. CDR3 coding DNA: TGCAGCGTTTCGACAGGCCTGGTCGATGGCTACACCTTC. Its translation is CSVSTGLVDGYTF.

This sequence joins TRBV3-1 and TRBJ1-3; tentative D call: TRBD1 (5 bases). The CDR3 is 13 amino acids. The V gene lost 8 bases and the J gene lost 3 bases, with 11 bases spanning the gap. Germline lookup yields CDR1 LGHDT and CDR2 YNNKEL (reference sequence). CDR3: CASVADIGNTIYF. CDR3 DNA: TGTGCCAGCGTTGCGGACATTGGAAACACCATATATTTT.

This chain links TRBV9 with TRBJ2-1; D is uncertain. This CDR3 comprises 15 residues. The V end was cut by 0 bases, the J end by 2 bases, with 9 bases between. From germline, CDR1 is SGDLS and CDR2 YYNGEE. Here the CDR3 reads CASSVAVAPYNEQFF. The CDR3 DNA follows: TGTGCCAGCAGCGTAGCGGTTGCCCCCTACAATGAGCAGTTCTTC.

V and J are TRBV20-1 and TRBJ2-2, with 7 positions matching TRBD1. The V segment lost 6 bases and the J segment 4 bases; nucleotides outside the gene matches: 8. Germline V gene data show CDR1 as DFQATT and CDR2 as SNEGSKA (reference sequence). The CDR3 consists of 14 residues. The CDR3 region is CSAETGMGTGELFF. CDR3 sequence (DNA): TGCAGTGCGGAGACAGGGATGGGCACCGGGGAGCTGTTTTTT.

V usage is TRBV30 and J usage is TRBJ2-6; no definite D call. The length of the CDR3 is 15 residues. In germline, CDR1 is GTSNPN, CDR2 SVGIG (reference sequence). With 0 bases removed from V and 1 base from J, the gap between germline ends came to 7 bases. CDR3 DNA sequence: TGTGCCTGGAGTGTACAATCGTCTGGGGCCAACGTCCTGACTTTC. Protein sequence: CAWSVQSSGANVLTF. The whole variable domain, filled in from reference TRBV30 and TRBJ2-6, reads SQTIHQWPATLVQPVGSPLSLECTVEGTSNPNLYWYRQAAGRGLQLLFYSVGIGQISSEVPQNLSASRPQDRQFILSSKKLLLSDSGFYLCAWSVQSSGANVLTFGAGSRLTVL.

This chain connects TRBV2 to TRBJ2-2; D is perhaps TRBD1 or TRBD2 (6 bases each). Per the germline V gene, CDR1 is SNHLY and CDR2 is FYNNEI. The CDR3 sequence is 14 residues long. The ends were cut back, 10 bases at V and 7 bases at J, with 19 bases in the middle. CDR3 nucleotides: TGTGCCACCCAAGAAGGGGGGCTGGGCGGGGAGCTGTTTTTT. This codes for CATQEGGLGGELFF.

The V and J genes are TRBV30 and TRBJ2-7, with TRBD2 matching over 11 bases. This CDR3 has 18 residues. Germline-derived CDR1 and CDR2 are GTSNPN and SVGIG (reference sequence). Trimming at V came to 2 bases and at J to 4 bases, leaving 16 bases not matched to a gene. This CDR3 reads CAWSFAFSGRASPYEQYF. The CDR3 DNA is TGTGCCTGGAGTTTCGCCTTTAGCGGGAGGGCCTCCCCTTACGAGCAGTACTTC. Full variable domain (rest looked up from reference TRBV30 and TRBJ2-7): SQTIHQWPATLVQPVGSPLSLECTVEGTSNPNLYWYRQAAGRGLQLLFYSVGIGQISSEVPQNLSASRPQDRQFILSSKKLLLSDSGFYLCAWSFAFSGRASPYEQYFGPGTRLTVT.

The rearrangement links TRBV5-8 to TRBJ2-4; D gene unclear. The germline CDR1 and CDR2 sequences are SGHTS and YDEGEE. V lost 6 bases and J lost 0, with 13 bases in between. The CDR3 contains 15 residues. CDR3 protein: CASTPRSVAKNIQYF. In DNA form, the CDR3 reads TGTGCCAGCACCCCTAGGTCGGTAGCCAAAAACATTCAGTACTTC.

This chain connects TRBV20-1 to TRBJ2-1, with 8 bases matching TRBD2. CDR3 size: 15 residues. V was pared by 1 base and J by 2 bases, with 4 bases of the junction left unmatched. Germline V lookup: CDR1 DFQATT, CDR2 SNEGSKA (reference sequence). The CDR3 nucleotides read TGCAGTGCTAGAGTGCGGGAGGAGACCTACAATGAGCAGTTCTTC. Encoded protein: CSARVREETYNEQFF.

This clonotype has just one count. V is TRBV12-3 or TRBV12-4 and J is TRBJ2-3; 11 bases line up with TRBD2. V gave up 6 bases and J gave up 6 bases; unmatched junction bases: 8. The CDR3 has 15 residues. The CDR3 is CASSPVAGGVDTQYF. The CDR3 coding sequence is TGTGCCAGCAGCCCGGTAGCGGGAGGGGTGGATACGCAGTATTTT.

The CDR3 sequence is CASSLVLNTEAFF. DNA of the CDR3: TGTGCCAGCAGCTTAGTCCTGAACACTGAAGCTTTCTTT. The genes are TRBV7-8 and TRBJ1-1; D not certain. The germline V and J ends were trimmed by 1 base and 0 bases, with 3 bases remaining between them. Per germline, CDR1 SGHVS and CDR2 FQNEAQ. The CDR3 totals 13 residues.

This clonotype was found once. In nucleotides, the CDR3 is TGCAGTGCTCACGTTGCCCACCAGAACTATGGCTACACCTTC. Protein sequence: CSAHVAHQNYGYTF. The chain carries TRBV20-1 and TRBJ1-2; D not resolved. Germline V CDR1 and CDR2: DFQATT, SNEGSKA (reference sequence). The germline V and J ends were trimmed by 5 bases and 2 bases, with 15 bases remaining between them. The CDR3 has 14 amino acids.

This sequence joins TRBV10-3 and TRBJ2-2; D call uncertain. The CDR3 has 15 amino acids. V was clipped by 0 bases and J by 6 bases, with 11 bases between them. In germline, CDR1 is ENHRY, CDR2 SYGVKD. The CDR3 sequence: CAISESKGSSGELFF. CDR3 sequence (DNA): TGTGCCATCAGTGAGTCGAAAGGGTCTTCCGGGGAGCTGTTTTTT.

The genes are TRBV4-2 and TRBJ2-5; D not resolved. From germline, CDR1 is LGHNA and CDR2 YNFKEQ. The CDR3 runs 14 residues. V gave up 0 bases and J gave up 2 bases, with 7 bases separating them. This CDR3 reads CASSQEVRQETQYF. CDR3 nucleotide sequence: TGTGCCAGCAGCCAAGAGGTGCGGCAAGAGACCCAGTACTTC.

The chain carries TRBV5-1 and TRBJ2-1; D is undetermined. Germline CDR1 and CDR2: SGHRS and YFSETQ. Trimming cost V 5 bases and J 3 bases, with 9 bases left between them. The CDR3 is 13 amino acids. This CDR3 reads CASRDPLYNEQFF. CDR3 bases: TGCGCCAGCAGGGATCCCCTCTACAATGAGCAGTTCTTC.

V gene TRBV7-9 combines with J gene TRBJ2-7; the D gene is possibly TRBD1 (5 bases). V lost 2 bases and J 6 bases, leaving 11 bases between the germline ends. Germline V lookup: CDR1 SEHNR, CDR2 FQNEAQ (reference sequence). This CDR3 has 13 residues. The CDR3 bases are TGTGCCAGCAGCTTATTGGCAGGGCCCGAGCAGTACTTC. It yields the protein CASSLLAGPEQYF.

The chain employs TRBV12-3 or TRBV12-4 and TRBJ2-1, with 8 positions matching TRBD2. V shed 3 bases and J 2 bases; nucleotides not matched to a gene: 3. The CDR3 covers 15 residues. The chain's CDR3 is CASSFGAGAYNEQFF. CDR3 nucleotides: TGTGCCAGCAGTTTCGGAGCGGGAGCCTACAATGAGCAGTTCTTC.

Here the CDR3 reads CASSLGGSGRSRTGELFF. The CDR3 coding sequence is TGTGCCAGCAGCTTGGGAGGTAGCGGGAGGAGTAGGACCGGGGAGCTGTTTTTT. The chain links TRBV5-4 to TRBJ2-2; TRBD2 matches 10 bases. Germline assignment: CDR1 SGHNT and CDR2 YYREEE (reference sequence). The CDR3 runs 18 residues. Germline trimming cut 0 bases from V and 5 bases from J; bases unmatched to any gene: 10. Filled out from reference TRBV5-4 and TRBJ2-2, the complete variable domain reads ETGVTQSPTHLIKTRGQQVTLRCSSQSGHNTVSWYQQALGQGPQFIFQYYREEENGRGNFPPRFSGLQFPNYSSELNVNALELDDSALYLCASSLGGSGRSRTGELFFGEGSRLTVL.